Listed below are T cell receptor beta chains from one sample, sequenced in a study of control samples from healthy donors and cancer patients. Sequenced by immunoSEQ multiplex PCR; TCRdb stores in-frame clones only, minus some. The sample records hundreds of thousands of clones, over 75% being singletons. Sequenced sample: PBMCs. The receptor set was obtained from a woman in her sixties with lung cancer. CDR3s include the opening cysteine and the closing phenylalanine or tryptophan.

cdr3_aa: CASSVTGTGPETQYF
v_call: TRBV5-4

cdr3_aa: CASSDTGGLQPQHF
v_call: TRBV2

cdr3_aa: CASSLGQYGYTF
v_call: TRBV19

cdr3_aa: CASSLGNQPQHF
v_call: TRBV19

cdr3_aa: CAWSSILGDQPQHF
v_call: TRBV30

cdr3_aa: CASSPSGQGSYNEQFF
v_call: TRBV18

cdr3_aa: CASSPAGTSDLLLSYF
v_call: TRBV5-4

cdr3_aa: CASSLGLGFSRDEQFF
v_call: TRBV7-6

cdr3_aa: CATSDFKHTQYF
v_call: TRBV24-1

cdr3_aa: CASADITSTNEQFF
v_call: TRBV2

cdr3_aa: CASSLNTGELFF
v_call: TRBV12-3/TRBV12-4

cdr3_aa: CASTGKGDQPQHF
v_call: TRBV6-5

cdr3_aa: CASSTGTDWSGYTF
v_call: TRBV7-2

cdr3_aa: CASGGAGVVESPLHF
v_call: TRBV19

cdr3_aa: CAARAGTDYGYTF
v_call: TRBV19

cdr3_aa: CASSLRDRQHSGGYTF
v_call: TRBV5-8

cdr3_aa: CSASGPGGATEAFF
v_call: TRBV20-1

cdr3_aa: CASSLAGAREQFF
v_call: TRBV5-4

cdr3_aa: CASSATGEEQFF
v_call: TRBV7-3

cdr3_aa: CASSKPATGGYEQYF
v_call: TRBV6-6

cdr3_aa: CASSLLSGQGYEQYF
v_call: TRBV7-7

cdr3_aa: CASSLTALSNQPQHF
v_call: TRBV7-6

cdr3_aa: CASSFRASGTDTQYF
v_call: TRBV5-4

cdr3_aa: CASSQLQGNTIYF
v_call: TRBV4-1

cdr3_aa: CASSPPGLSGNTIYF
v_call: TRBV4-1

cdr3_aa: CASSYDRSEGYTF
v_call: TRBV6-6

cdr3_aa: CASSVGVAGETQYF
v_call: TRBV9

cdr3_aa: CASTTRADTQYF
v_call: TRBV6-5

cdr3_aa: CASVTGGASSYNEQFF
v_call: TRBV7-8

cdr3_aa: CASSQGGAISGNTIYF
v_call: TRBV3-1/TRBV3-2

cdr3_aa: CASWRSGANVLTF
v_call: TRBV6-5

cdr3_aa: CASSTRNSGYNEQFF
v_call: TRBV19

cdr3_aa: CASSSIDSRYGYTF
v_call: TRBV28

cdr3_aa: CASTPDWSWDSPLHF
v_call: TRBV19

cdr3_aa: CASSVYRGDYEQYF
v_call: TRBV2

cdr3_aa: CASKDRGRNQETQYF
v_call: TRBV23-1

cdr3_aa: CASTQAGDTQYF
v_call: TRBV6-6

cdr3_aa: CASSLQPRGGNEQFF
v_call: TRBV11-2

cdr3_aa: CASSPLIGASSYEQYF
v_call: TRBV3-1/TRBV3-2

cdr3_aa: CAWGNGYTF
v_call: TRBV30

cdr3_aa: CASGIYNEQFF
v_call: TRBV2

cdr3_aa: CASSPLRGEQFF
v_call: TRBV19

cdr3_aa: CASSFQHSGANVLTF
v_call: TRBV5-4

cdr3_aa: CASSFRLEPQHF
v_call: TRBV6-5

cdr3_aa: CASISLDSTEKLFF
v_call: TRBV28

cdr3_aa: CASSDPVMRGNTEAFF
v_call: TRBV2

cdr3_aa: CAWSVGTDYNSPLHF
v_call: TRBV30

cdr3_aa: CASASTGDYEQYF
v_call: TRBV2

cdr3_aa: CASSLLQVGTEAFF
v_call: TRBV5-1

cdr3_aa: CASGPEQLYEQYF
v_call: TRBV2

cdr3_aa: CASSLVSPGGGYNEQFF
v_call: TRBV5-6

cdr3_aa: CASSLDLAGDEQYF
v_call: TRBV5-1

cdr3_aa: CASSQGGDGDREGTGELFF
v_call: TRBV4-1

cdr3_aa: CASSGGTGLTAGNTIYF
v_call: TRBV5-1

cdr3_aa: CASNPTGANEKLFF
v_call: TRBV19

cdr3_aa: CASSLVRDSGNTIYF
v_call: TRBV5-6

cdr3_aa: CASRAGPVTGELFF
v_call: TRBV27

cdr3_aa: CAWTGQGNEKLFF
v_call: TRBV30

cdr3_aa: CASTATGGGSPLHF
v_call: TRBV6-6